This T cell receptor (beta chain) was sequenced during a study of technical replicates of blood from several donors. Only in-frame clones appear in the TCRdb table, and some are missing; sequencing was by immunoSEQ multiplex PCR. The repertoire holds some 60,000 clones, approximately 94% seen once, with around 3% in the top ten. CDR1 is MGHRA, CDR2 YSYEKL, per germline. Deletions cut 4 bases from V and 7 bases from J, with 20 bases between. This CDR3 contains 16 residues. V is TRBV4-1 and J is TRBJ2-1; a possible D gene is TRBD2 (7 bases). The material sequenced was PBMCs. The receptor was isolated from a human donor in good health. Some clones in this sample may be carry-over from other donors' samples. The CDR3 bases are TGCGCCAGCAGCCCTACCGGCGGGGGCGGGGGAAATGAGCAGTTCTTC. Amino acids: CASSPTGGGGGNEQFF.